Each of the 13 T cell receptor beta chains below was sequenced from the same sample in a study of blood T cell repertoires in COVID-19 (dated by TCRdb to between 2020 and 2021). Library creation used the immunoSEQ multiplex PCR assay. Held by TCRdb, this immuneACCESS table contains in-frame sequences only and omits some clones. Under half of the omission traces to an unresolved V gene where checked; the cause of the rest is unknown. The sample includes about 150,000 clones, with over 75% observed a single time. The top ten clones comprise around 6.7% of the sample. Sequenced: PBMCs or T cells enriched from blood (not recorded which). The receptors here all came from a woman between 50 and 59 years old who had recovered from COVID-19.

The CDR3 DNA reads as TGTGCCAGCAGTTCTGACAGGGTATGGAACACTGAAGCTTTCTTT. It specifies CASSSDRVWNTEAFF. The chain recombines TRBV6-5 with TRBJ1-1; 7 positions agree with TRBD1. The CDR3 contains 15 residues. J gave up 1 base and V 4 bases, and 6 bases lay outside the gene matches. Germline loops: CDR1 MNHEY, CDR2 SVGAGI.

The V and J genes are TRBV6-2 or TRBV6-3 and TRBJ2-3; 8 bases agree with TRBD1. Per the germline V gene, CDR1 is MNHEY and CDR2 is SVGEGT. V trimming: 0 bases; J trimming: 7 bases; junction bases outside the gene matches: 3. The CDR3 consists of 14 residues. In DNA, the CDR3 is TGTGCCAGCAGTTACTCGACAGGGGCAAATACGCAGTATTTT. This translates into CASSYSTGANTQYF.

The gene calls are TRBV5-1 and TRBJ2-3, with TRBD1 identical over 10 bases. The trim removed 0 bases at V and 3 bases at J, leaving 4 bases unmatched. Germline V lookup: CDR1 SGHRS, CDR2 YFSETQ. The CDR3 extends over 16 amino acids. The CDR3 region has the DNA TGCGCCAGCAGCTTGGGTTGGGGACAGGGGACAGATACGCAGTATTTT. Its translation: CASSLGWGQGTDTQYF.

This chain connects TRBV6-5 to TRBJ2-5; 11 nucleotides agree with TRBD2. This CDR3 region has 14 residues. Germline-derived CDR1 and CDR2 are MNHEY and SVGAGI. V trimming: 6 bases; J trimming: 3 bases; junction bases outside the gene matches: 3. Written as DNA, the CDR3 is TGTGCCAGCAGCCGACTAGCGGGGAAAGAGACCCAGTACTTC. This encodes CASSRLAGKETQYF.

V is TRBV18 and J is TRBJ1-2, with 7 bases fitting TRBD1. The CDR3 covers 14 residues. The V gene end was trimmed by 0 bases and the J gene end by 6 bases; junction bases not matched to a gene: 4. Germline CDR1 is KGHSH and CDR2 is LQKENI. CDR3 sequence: CASSPPGQRNGYTF. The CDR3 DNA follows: TGTGCCAGCTCACCACCGGGACAGAGGAATGGCTACACCTTC.

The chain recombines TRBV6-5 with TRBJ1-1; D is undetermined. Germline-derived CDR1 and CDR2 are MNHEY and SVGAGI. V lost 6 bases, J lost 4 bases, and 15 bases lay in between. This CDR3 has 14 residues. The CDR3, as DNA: TGTGCCAGCAGGGACTCAAACATAGGCACTGAAGCTTTCTTT. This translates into CASRDSNIGTEAFF.

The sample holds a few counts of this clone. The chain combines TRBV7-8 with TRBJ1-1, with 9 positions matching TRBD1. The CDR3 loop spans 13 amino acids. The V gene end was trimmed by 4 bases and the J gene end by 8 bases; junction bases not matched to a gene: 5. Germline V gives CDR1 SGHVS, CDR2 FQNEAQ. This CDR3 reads CASSSDRGREAFF. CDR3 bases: TGTGCCAGCAGCTCGGACAGGGGCCGAGAAGCTTTCTTT. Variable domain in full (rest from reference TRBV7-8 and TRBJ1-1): GAGVSQSPRYKVAKRGQDVALRCDPISGHVSLFWYQQALGQGPEFLTYFQNEAQLDKSGLPSDRFFAERPEGSVSTLKIQRTQQEDSAVYLCASSSDRGREAFFGQGTRLTVV.

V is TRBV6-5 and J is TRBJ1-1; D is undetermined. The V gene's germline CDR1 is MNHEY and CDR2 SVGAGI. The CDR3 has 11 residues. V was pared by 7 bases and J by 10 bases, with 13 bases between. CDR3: CASIHQRGAFF. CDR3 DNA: TGTGCCAGCATCCACCAACGGGGAGCTTTCTTT.

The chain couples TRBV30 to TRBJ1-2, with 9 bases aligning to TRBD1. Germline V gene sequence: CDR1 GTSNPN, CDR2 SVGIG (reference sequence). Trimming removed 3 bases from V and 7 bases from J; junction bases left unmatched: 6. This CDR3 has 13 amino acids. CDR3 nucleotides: TGTGCCTGGAGCTCGGGACAGGGCTCTGGCTACACCTTC. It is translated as CAWSSGQGSGYTF.

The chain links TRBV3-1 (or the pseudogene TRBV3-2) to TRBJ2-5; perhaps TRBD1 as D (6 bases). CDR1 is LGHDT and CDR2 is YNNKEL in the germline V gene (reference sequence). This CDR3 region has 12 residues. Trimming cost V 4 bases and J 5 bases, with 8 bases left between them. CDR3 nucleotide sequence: TGTGCCAGCAGCCCAGGGGTGGAGACCCAGTACTTC. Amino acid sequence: CASSPGVETQYF.

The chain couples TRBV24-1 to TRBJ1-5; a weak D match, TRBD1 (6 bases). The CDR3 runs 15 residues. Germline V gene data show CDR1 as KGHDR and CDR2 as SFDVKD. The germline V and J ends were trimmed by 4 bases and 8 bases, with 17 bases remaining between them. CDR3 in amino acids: CATSEATGGPEPQHF. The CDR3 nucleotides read TGTGCCACCAGTGAAGCGACAGGAGGTCCGGAGCCCCAGCATTTT.

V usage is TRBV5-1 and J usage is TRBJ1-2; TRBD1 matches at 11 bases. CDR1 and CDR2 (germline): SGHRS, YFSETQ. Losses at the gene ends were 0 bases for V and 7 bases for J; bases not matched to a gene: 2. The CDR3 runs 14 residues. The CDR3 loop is CASSLAGTGGGYTF. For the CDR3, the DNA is TGCGCCAGCAGCTTGGCTGGGACAGGGGGTGGCTACACCTTC.

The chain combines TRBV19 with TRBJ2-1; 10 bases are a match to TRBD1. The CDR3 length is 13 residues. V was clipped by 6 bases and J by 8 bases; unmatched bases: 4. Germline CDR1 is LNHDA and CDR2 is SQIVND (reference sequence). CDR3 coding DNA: TGTGCCAGTAGACGGGACAGGGGCGATGAGCAGTTCTTC. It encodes CASRRDRGDEQFF.